A single sample gave rise to the 7 T cell receptor beta chains below, sequenced in a study of radiation and T cells in renal cell carcinoma. Described treatment: treatment-naive control, cytoreductive nephrectomy. This table comes from immunoSEQ multiplex PCR, and its TCRdb copy is limited to in-frame clones, with some not included. Here the sample spans some 21,000 clones, under 65% being singletons. Source: tumor tissue, taken from a patient whose treatment was nephrectomy without radiotherapy. These receptor sequences come from a human donor with renal cell carcinoma.

The V call is TRBV5-8, the J call TRBJ1-1, with D perhaps TRBD1 (5 bases). Germline loops: CDR1 SGHTS, CDR2 YDEGEE. The CDR3 loop spans 12 amino acids. Trimming stripped 7 bases from V and 2 bases from J, with 9 bases between. CDR3 DNA: TGTGCCAGCGACAGAACTAACACTGAAGCTTTCTTT. Protein: CASDRTNTEAFF.

V and J are TRBV18 and TRBJ2-6; TRBD1 matches 7 bases. This CDR3 has 18 residues. Germline V gene sequence: CDR1 KGHSH, CDR2 LQKENI. V shed 1 base and J 2 bases; nucleotides not matched to a gene: 8. The CDR3 is CASSPQGAGYTGANVLTF. In DNA, the CDR3 is TGTGCCAGCTCACCACAGGGGGCTGGGTATACTGGGGCCAACGTCCTGACTTTC.

V is TRBV30 and J is TRBJ1-5; D unresolved. V lost 1 base and J 2 bases, leaving 9 bases between the germline ends. The CDR3 loop spans 14 amino acids. Germline CDR1 is GTSNPN and CDR2 is SVGIG (reference sequence). In DNA, the CDR3 is TGTGCCTGGAGTGGTTTTCAGGGCAATCAGCCCCAGCATTTT. Encoded protein: CAWSGFQGNQPQHF.

The chain links TRBV2 to TRBJ2-3, with a weak D call TRBD2 (7 bases). This CDR3 spans 20 amino acids. V was trimmed by 3 bases and J by 0 bases, leaving 25 bases between them. Per germline, CDR1 SNHLY and CDR2 FYNNEI. In nucleotides, the CDR3 is TGTGCCAGCAGTGAGGGAACAGGGATTTTCAGCGGGGCTAGCACAGATACGCAGTATTTT. Amino acids: CASSEGTGIFSGASTDTQYF. The full variable domain, with the rest looked up from reference TRBV2 and TRBJ2-3, is EPEVTQTPSHQVTQMGQEVILRCVPISNHLYFYWYRQILGQKVEFLVSFYNNEISEKSEIFDDQFSVERPDGSNFTLKIRSTKLEDSAMYFCASSEGTGIFSGASTDTQYFGPGTRLTVL.

This clone occurred once. The chain is built from TRBV9 and TRBJ2-1, with a tentative D call TRBD2 (7 bases). Germline assignment: CDR1 SGDLS and CDR2 YYNGEE. CDR3 length equals 15 residues. Trimming cost V 4 bases and J 5 bases, with 16 bases left between them. CDR3 nucleotide sequence: TGTGCCAGCAGCCAAGGGGGGGCCCCAAACAATGAGCAGTTCTTC. It codes for CASSQGGAPNNEQFF.

The chain joins TRBV6-1 to TRBJ2-7; D is perhaps TRBD1 or TRBD2 (6 bases each). V dropped 10 bases and J dropped 6 bases, with 25 bases sitting between them. The germline V gene has CDR1 MNHNS and CDR2 SASEGT. The CDR3 is 15 residues long. The CDR3 region is CATIGGRGRGGEQYF. The CDR3 DNA follows: TGTGCCACCATCGGGGGCCGTGGCAGGGGAGGCGAGCAGTACTTC.

The CDR3 region has the DNA TGCAGCGTTGAAGAAGGGGTAGTATATGGCTACACCTTC. The encoded protein is CSVEEGVVYGYTF. The chain uses TRBV29-1 and TRBJ1-2; D is perhaps TRBD1 (5 bases). The CDR3 extends over 13 amino acids. CDR1 SQVTM and CDR2 ANQGSEA come from the germline V gene. The V end was cut by 0 bases, the J end by 5 bases, with 10 bases between.